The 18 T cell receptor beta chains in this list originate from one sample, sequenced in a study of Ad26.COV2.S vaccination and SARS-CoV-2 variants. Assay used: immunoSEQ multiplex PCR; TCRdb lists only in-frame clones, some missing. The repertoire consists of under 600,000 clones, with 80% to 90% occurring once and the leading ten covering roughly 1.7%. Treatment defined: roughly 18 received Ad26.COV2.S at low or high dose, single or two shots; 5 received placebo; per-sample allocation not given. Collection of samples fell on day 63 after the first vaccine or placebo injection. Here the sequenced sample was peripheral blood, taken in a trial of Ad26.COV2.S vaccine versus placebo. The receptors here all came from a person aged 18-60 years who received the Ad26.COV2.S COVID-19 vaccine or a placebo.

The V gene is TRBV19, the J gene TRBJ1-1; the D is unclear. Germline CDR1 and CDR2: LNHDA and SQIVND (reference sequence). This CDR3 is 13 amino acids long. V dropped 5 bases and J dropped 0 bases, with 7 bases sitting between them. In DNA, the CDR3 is TGTGCCAGTAGTGATCAGATGAACACTGAAGCTTTCTTT. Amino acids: CASSDQMNTEAFF.

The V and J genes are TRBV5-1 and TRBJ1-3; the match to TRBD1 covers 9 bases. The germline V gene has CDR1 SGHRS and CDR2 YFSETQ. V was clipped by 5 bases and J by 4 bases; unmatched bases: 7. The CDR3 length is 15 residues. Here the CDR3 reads CASSHGQGSGNTIYF. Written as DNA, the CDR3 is TGCGCCAGCAGTCATGGACAGGGGTCAGGAAACACCATATATTTT.

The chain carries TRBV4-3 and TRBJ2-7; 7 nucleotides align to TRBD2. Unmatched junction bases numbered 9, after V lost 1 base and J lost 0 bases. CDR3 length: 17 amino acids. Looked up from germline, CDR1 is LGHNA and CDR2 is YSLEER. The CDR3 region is CASSQVTLRGTSYEQYF. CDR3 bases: TGCGCCAGCAGCCAAGTTACATTGCGGGGGACCTCCTACGAGCAGTACTTC.

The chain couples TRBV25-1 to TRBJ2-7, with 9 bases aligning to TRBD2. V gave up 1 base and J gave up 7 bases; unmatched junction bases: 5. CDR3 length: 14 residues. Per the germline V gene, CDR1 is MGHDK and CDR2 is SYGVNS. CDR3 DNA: TGTGCCAGCAGTGAATTTGCGGGAGGGCGGGAGCAGTACTTC. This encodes CASSEFAGGREQYF.

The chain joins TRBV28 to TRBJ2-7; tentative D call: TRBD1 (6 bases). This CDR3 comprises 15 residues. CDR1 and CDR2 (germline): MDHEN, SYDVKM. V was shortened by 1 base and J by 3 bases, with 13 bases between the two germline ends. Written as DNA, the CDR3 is TGTGCCAGCAGTTTATCCCAACAGGGTTTCTACGAGCAGTACTTC. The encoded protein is CASSLSQQGFYEQYF.

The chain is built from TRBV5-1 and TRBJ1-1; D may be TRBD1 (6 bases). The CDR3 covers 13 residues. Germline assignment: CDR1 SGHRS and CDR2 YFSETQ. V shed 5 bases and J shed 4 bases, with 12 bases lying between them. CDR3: CASRGGLSTEAFF. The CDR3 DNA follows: TGCGCCAGCAGAGGGGGGTTGAGCACTGAAGCTTTCTTT.

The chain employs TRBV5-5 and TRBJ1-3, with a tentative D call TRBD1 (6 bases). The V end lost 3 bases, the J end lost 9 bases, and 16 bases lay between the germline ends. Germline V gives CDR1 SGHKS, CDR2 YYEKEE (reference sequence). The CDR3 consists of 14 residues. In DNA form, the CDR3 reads TGTGCCAGCAGCTCGGGACACGTGGAGGGCACCATATATTTT. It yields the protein CASSSGHVEGTIYF.

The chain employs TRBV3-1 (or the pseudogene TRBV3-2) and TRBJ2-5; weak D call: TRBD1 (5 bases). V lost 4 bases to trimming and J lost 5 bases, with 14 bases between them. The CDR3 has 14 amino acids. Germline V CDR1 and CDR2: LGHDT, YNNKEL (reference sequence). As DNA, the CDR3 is TGTGCCAGCAGCCTAATCAGGGATCAGGAGACCCAGTACTTC. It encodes CASSLIRDQETQYF.

The CDR3 sequence: CASSQGYRNSPLHF. The DNA of the CDR3 is TGTGCCAGCAGCCAAGGTTACAGGAATTCACCCCTCCACTTT. V usage is TRBV7-3 and J usage is TRBJ1-6, with TRBD1 as a possible D gene (5 bases). Trimming removed 5 bases at V and 7 bases at J, with 12 bases between. The CDR3 consists of 14 residues. Germline values: CDR1 SGHTA, CDR2 FQGTGA.

CDR3 region: CASSFKPGPNQPQHF. As DNA, the CDR3 is TGCGCCAGCAGCTTTAAACCAGGACCCAATCAGCCCCAGCATTTT. The rearrangement uses TRBV5-1 and TRBJ1-5; D remains ambiguous. V was trimmed by 2 bases and J by 3 bases, leaving 12 bases between them. CDR3 size: 15 residues. Germline lookup yields CDR1 SGHRS and CDR2 YFSETQ. Filled out from reference TRBV5-1 and TRBJ1-5, the complete variable domain reads KAGVTQTPRYLIKTRGQQVTLSCSPISGHRSVSWYQQTPGQGLQFLFEYFSETQRNKGNFPGRFSGRQFSNSRSEMNVSTLELGDSALYLCASSFKPGPNQPQHFGDGTRLSIL.

CDR3 sequence reads: CASSFGRFADTQYF. CDR3 nucleotides: TGTGCCAGCTCGTTTGGGCGGTTCGCAGATACGCAGTATTTT. The genes are TRBV7-8 and TRBJ2-3; D gene uncertain. Per germline, CDR1 SGHVS and CDR2 FQNEAQ. Trimming pared 8 bases from V and 4 bases from J, leaving 16 bases between. CDR3 length: 14 amino acids. Drawing the rest from reference TRBV7-8 and TRBJ2-3, the complete variable domain is GAGVSQSPRYKVAKRGQDVALRCDPISGHVSLFWYQQALGQGPEFLTYFQNEAQLDKSGLPSDRFFAERPEGSVSTLKIQRTQQEDSAVYLCASSFGRFADTQYFGPGTRLTVL.

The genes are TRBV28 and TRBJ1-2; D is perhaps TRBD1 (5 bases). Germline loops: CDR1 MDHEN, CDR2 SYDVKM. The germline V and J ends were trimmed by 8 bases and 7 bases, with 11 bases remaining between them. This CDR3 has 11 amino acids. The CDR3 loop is CASGGGGGYTF. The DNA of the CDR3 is TGTGCCAGCGGGGGTGGTGGTGGCTACACCTTC.

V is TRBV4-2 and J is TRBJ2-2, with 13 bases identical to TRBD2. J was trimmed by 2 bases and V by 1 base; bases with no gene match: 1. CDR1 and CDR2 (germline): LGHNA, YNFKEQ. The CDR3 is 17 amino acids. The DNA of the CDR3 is TGTGCCAGCAGCCAAGGGACTAGCGGGGGAAACACCGGGGAGCTGTTTTTT. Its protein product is CASSQGTSGGNTGELFF.

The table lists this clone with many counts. The CDR3 nucleotides read TGTGCCAGCAGTTCCGGAATGGAAGATCCAGCTGGTGGCTACACCTTC. This translates into CASSSGMEDPAGGYTF. The chain couples TRBV27 to TRBJ1-2, with D unclear. Germline V lookup: CDR1 MNHEY, CDR2 SMNVEV (reference sequence). Trimming cost V 4 bases and J 7 bases, with 22 bases left between them. The CDR3 loop spans 16 amino acids.

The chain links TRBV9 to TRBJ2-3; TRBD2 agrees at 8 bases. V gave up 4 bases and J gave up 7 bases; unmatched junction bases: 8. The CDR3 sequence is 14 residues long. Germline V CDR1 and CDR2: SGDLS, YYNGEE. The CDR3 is CASSNSGNPNTQYF. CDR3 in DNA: TGTGCCAGCAGCAATAGCGGGAACCCAAATACGCAGTATTTT.

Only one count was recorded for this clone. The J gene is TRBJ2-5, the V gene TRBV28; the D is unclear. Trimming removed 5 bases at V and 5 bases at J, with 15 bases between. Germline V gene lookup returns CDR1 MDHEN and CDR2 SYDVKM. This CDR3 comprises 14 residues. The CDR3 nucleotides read TGTGCCAGCAGTCACTATATTTTTTCGGAGACCCAGTACTTC. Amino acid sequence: CASSHYIFSETQYF. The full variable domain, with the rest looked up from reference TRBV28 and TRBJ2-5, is DVKVTQSSRYLVKRTGEKVFLECVQDMDHENMFWYRQDPGLGLRLIYFSYDVKMKEKGDIPEGYSVSREKKERFSLILESASTNQTSMYLCASSHYIFSETQYFGPGTRLLVL.

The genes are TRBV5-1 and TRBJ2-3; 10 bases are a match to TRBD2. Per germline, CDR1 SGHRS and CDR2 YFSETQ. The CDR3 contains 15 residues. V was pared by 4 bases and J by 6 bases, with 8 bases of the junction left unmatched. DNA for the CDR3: TGCGCCAGCAGCCGGACTAGCGGCACAGCGGATACGCAGTATTTT. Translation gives CASSRTSGTADTQYF.

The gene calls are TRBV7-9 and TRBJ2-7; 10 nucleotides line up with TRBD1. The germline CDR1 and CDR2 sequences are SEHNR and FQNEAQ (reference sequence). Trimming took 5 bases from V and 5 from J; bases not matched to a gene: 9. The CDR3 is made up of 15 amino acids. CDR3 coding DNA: TGTGCCAGCAGCCTCCGGGACAGGGGTCTGGACGAGCAGTACTTC. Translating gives CASSLRDRGLDEQYF.